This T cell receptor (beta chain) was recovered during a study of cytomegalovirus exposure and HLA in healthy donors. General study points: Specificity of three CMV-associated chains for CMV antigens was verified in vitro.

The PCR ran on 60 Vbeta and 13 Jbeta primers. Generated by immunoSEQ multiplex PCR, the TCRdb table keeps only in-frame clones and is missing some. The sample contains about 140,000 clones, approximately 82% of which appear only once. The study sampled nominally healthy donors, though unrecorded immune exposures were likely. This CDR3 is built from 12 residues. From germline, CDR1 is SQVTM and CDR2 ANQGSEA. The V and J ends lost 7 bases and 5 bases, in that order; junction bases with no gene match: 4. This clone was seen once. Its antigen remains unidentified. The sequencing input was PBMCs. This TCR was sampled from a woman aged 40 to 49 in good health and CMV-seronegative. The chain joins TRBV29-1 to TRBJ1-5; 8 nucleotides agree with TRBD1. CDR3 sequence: CSAGTGDQPQHF. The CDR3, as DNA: TGCAGCGCTGGGACAGGAGATCAGCCCCAGCATTTT. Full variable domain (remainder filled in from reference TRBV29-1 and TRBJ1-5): SAVISQKPSRDICQRGTSLTIQCQVDSQVTMMFWYRQQPGQSLTLIATANQGSEATYESGFVIDKFPISRPNLTFSTLTVSNMSPEDSSIYLCSAGTGDQPQHFGDGTRLSIL.